Sequencing of this T cell receptor beta chain was carried out in a study of blood T cells in healthy people across ages. As to this clonotype: The antigen remains unidentified.

This CDR3 is built from 16 residues. Trimming removed 5 bases from V and 7 bases from J, with 24 bases in between. Germline lookup yields CDR1 SGHVS and CDR2 FQNEAQ. Together with a sample-barcoded 5' primer, a J-beta primer mix was included in a second PCR lasting about 6 to 11 cycles. TCRdb used MiXCR to reprocess the 5' RACE reads, holding one entry per CDR3 protein. The table includes 870,000 or so distinct CDR3 sequences, around 28% detected once. The study, taken as a whole, reports: Roughly linearly, TCR beta diversity per million T cells fell as age increased.

The clonotype originates from a woman aged 80 or over in good health. The chain couples TRBV7-8 to TRBJ2-7, with D hard to call. Sequenced material: blood. CDR3 sequence (DNA): TGTGCCAGCAGCCCCTCAGCCCGACCCGGATCTGGGGAGCAGTACTTC. It yields the protein CASSPSARPGSGEQYF. Variable domain in full (rest from reference TRBV7-8 and TRBJ2-7): GAGVSQSPRYKVAKRGQDVALRCDPISGHVSLFWYQQALGQGPEFLTYFQNEAQLDKSGLPSDRFFAERPEGSVSTLKIQRTQQEDSAVYLCASSPSARPGSGEQYFGPGTRLTVT.